A single TCR beta chain is shown here with its context. These data originate in a study of regulatory T cells in long-lasting Graves disease. Stated time point: persistent/refractory GD, antithyroid drugs over 5 years with positive TRAb. Isolated PBMC RNA provided the starting material for the TCR library. CDR3-region Arm-PCR and iRepertoire HTBI primers produced the TCR beta libraries. TCRdb re-called the multiplex PCR reads with MiXCR, one entry per CDR3 protein. The repertoire holds 450,000 or so distinct CDR3 sequences, with about 20% as singletons. The CDR3 spans 14 residues. Trimming at V came to 4 bases and at J to 3 bases, leaving 5 bases not matched to a gene. Germline V CDR1 and CDR2: WSHSY, SAAADI.

The sequences come from peripheral blood mononuclear cells (PBMCs), collected when the disease was refractory, from a patient treated with antithyroid drugs. The V and J genes are TRBV10-2 and TRBJ2-7; 8 bases fit TRBD2. This TCR was recovered from a female donor with Graves disease. CDR3: CASSAPGGVYEQYF. CDR3 nucleotides: TGCGCCAGCAGTGCCCCCGGGGGGGTCTACGAGCAGTACTTC.